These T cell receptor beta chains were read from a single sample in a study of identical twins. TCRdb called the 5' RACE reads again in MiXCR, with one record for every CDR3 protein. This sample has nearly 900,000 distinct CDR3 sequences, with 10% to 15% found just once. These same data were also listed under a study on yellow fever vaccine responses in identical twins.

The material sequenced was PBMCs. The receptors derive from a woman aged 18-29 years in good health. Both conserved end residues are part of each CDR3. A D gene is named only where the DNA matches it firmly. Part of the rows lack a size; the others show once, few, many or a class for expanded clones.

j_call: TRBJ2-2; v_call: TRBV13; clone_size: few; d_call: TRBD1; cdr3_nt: TGTGCCAGCAGCTTATTTCTGGGACAGGGGAACACCGGGGAGCTGTTTTTT; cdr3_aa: CASSLFLGQGNTGELFF
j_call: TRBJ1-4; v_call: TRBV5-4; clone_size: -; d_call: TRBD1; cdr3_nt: TGTGCCAGCAGCTTGGACACCTTCAAGAAGACAGGGGCGGGGGAAAAACTGTTTTTT; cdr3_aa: CASSLDTFKKTGAGEKLFF
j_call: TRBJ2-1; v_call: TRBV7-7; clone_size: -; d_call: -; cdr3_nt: TGTGCCAGCAGCTTAAAATTTTCCGGATACAATGAGCAGTTCTTC; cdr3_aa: CASSLKFSGYNEQFF
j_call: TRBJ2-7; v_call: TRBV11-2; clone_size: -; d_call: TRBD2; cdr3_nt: TGTGCCAGCAGCCGATCTGATAGCGGGAGGGTGAACGAGCAGTACTTC; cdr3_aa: CASSRSDSGRVNEQYF
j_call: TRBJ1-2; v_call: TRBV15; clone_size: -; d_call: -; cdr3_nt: TGTGCCACCAGCAGAGTTAGGGGGAACTATGGCTACACCTTC; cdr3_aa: CATSRVRGNYGYTF
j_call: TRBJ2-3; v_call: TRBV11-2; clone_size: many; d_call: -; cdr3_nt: TGTGCCAGCAGCCCATTGTCGAGCACAGATACGCAGTATTTT; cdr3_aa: CASSPLSSTDTQYF
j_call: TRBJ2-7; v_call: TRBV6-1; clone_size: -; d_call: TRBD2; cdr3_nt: TGTGCCAGCAGCAGAAGCGGGAGGAGCTCCTACGAGCAGTACTTC; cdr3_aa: CASSRSGRSSYEQYF
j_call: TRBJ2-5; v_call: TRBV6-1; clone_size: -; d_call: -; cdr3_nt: TGTGCCAGCAGGGAGGCTTCCACCCCTCAAGAGACCCAGTACTTC; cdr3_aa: CASREASTPQETQYF
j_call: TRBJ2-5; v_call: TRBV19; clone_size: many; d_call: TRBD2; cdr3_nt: TGTGCCAGTAGTAAACTAGCGATCCAAGAGACCCAGTACTTC; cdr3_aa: CASSKLAIQETQYF
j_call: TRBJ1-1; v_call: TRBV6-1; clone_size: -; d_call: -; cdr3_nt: TGTGCCAGCAGCCGGCTGGGGGTTAGCACTGAAGCTTTCTTT; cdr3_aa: CASSRLGVSTEAFF
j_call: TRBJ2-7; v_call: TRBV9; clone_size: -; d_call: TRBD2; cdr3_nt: TGTGCCAGCAGCCCCGGGACTAGCATGTACGAGCAGTACTTC; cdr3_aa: CASSPGTSMYEQYF
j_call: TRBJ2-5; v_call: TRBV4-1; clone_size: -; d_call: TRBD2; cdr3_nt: TGCGCCAGCAGCTTGCGGGCGGGGGACGGGGAGACCCAGTACTTC; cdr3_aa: CASSLRAGDGETQYF
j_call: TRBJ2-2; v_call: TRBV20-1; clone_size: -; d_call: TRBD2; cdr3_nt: TGCAGTGCGCGGACTAGCTGGGGCGGGGAGCTGTTTTTT; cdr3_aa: CSARTSWGGELFF
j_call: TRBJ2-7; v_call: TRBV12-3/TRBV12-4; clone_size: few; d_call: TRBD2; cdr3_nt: TGTGCCAGCACCAAGGGACTAGCGGGAGGATACGAGCAGTACTTC; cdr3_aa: CASTKGLAGGYEQYF
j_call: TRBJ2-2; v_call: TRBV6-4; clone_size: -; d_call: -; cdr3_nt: TGTGCCAGCAGTGTGGGGAGAAACACCGGGGAGCTGTTTTTT; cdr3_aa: CASSVGRNTGELFF
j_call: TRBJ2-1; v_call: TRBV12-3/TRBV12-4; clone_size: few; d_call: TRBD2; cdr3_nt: TGTGCCAGCAGTTTCTTTGGGCTAGCGGATCTCTACAATGAGCAGTTCTTC; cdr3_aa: CASSFFGLADLYNEQFF
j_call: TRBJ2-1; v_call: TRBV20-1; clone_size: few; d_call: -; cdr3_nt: TGCAGTGCTCCCAGACCGGGTGAGCAGTTCTTC; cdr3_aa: CSAPRPGEQFF
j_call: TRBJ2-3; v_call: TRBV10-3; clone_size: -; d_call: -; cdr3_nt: TGTGCCATCAGCACGGGACTGTTCACAGATACGCAGTATTTT; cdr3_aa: CAISTGLFTDTQYF
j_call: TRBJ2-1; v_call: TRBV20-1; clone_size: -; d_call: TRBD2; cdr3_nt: TGCAGTGCGAGGACTAGCGGGGGGGCTCAGCAGTTCTTC; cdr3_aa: CSARTSGGAQQFF
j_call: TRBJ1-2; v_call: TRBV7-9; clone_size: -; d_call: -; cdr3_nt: TGTGCCAGCAGCTTAATGGACAGCTACACCTTC; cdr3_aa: CASSLMDSYTF
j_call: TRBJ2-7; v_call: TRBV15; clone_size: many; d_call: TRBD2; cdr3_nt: TGTGCCACCAGCAGAGATAGACTAGCGGGAACCTACGAGCAGTACTTC; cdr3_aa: CATSRDRLAGTYEQYF
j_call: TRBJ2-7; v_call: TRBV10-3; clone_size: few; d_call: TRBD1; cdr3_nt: TGTGCCATCGGTGGAGACAGGGACTACGAGCAGTACTTC; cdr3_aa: CAIGGDRDYEQYF
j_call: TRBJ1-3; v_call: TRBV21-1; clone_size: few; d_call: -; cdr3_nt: TGTGCCAGCAGCAAGACCTCTGGAAACACCATATATTTT; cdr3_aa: CASSKTSGNTIYF
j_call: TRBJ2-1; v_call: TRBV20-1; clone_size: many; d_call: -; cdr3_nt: TGCAGTGCCAGAGACCTTTACAATGAGCAGTTCTTC; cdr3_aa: CSARDLYNEQFF
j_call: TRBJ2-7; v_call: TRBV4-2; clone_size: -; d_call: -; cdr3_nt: TGTGCCAGCAGCCAAGACGGGCGTAAGCAGTACTTC; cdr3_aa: CASSQDGRKQYF
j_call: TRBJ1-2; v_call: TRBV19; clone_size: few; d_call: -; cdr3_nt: TGTGCCAGTAGTACCCCGGGGCCGAACTATGGCTACACCTTC; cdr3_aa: CASSTPGPNYGYTF
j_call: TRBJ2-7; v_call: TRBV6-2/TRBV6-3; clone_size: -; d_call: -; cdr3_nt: TGTGCCAGCAGTCTTAGGACAGCCTCCTCTACGGGCGAGCAGTACTTC; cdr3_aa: CASSLRTASSTGEQYF
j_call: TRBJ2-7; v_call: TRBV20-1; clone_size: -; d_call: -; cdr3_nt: TGCAGTGCTAGATTGGCGGTCGGGGCCTACGAGCAGTACTTC; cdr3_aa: CSARLAVGAYEQYF
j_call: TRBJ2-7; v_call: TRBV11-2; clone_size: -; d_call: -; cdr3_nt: TGTGCCAGCAGCTTAGGGGACTTTGACGAGCAGTACTTC; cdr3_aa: CASSLGDFDEQYF
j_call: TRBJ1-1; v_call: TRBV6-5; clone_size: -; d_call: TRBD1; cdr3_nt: TGTGCCAGCAGTTCTGGACAGGCCACTGAAGCTTTCTTT; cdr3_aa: CASSSGQATEAFF
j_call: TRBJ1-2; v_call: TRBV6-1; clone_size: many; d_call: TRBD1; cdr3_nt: TGTGCCAGCAGTGGTAGTACAGGGGGCGATGGCTACACCTTC; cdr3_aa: CASSGSTGGDGYTF
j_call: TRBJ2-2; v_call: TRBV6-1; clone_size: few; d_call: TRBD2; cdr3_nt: TGTGCCAGCAGCAGTCCGGGACTAGCGCGGGGGACCGGGGAGCTGTTTTTT; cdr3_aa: CASSSPGLARGTGELFF
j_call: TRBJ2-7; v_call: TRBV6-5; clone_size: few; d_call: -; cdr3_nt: TGTGCCAGCAGTTCCGGGACCCAAAACGAGCAGTACTTC; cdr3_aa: CASSSGTQNEQYF
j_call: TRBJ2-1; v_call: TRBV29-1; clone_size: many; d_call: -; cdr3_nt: TGCAGCGTTGGGGCAGGGTTGGCTCCTGAGCAGTTCTTC; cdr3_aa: CSVGAGLAPEQFF
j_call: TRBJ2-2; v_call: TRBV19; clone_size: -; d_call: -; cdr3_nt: TGTGCCAGTAGTGGGGTATTCGGGGAGCTGTTTTTT; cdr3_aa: CASSGVFGELFF
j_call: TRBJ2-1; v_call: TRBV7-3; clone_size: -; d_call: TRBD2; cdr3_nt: TGTGCCAGCAGCCCAGGACTAGGGCTGTTCTTC; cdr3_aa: CASSPGLGLFF
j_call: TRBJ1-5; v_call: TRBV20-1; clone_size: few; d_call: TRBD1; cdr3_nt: TGCAGTGCTCAGGGGGCAGACTTTAGCAATCAGCCCCAGCATTTT; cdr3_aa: CSAQGADFSNQPQHF
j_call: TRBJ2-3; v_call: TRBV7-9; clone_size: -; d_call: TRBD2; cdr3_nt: TGTGCCAGCAGCTTACTCCGGGGGGGAGGCACAGATACGCAGTATTTT; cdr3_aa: CASSLLRGGGTDTQYF
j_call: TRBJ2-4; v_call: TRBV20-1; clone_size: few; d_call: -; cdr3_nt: TGCAGTGCTCAACCGGGACGCACGGGAAACATTCAGTACTTC; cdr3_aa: CSAQPGRTGNIQYF
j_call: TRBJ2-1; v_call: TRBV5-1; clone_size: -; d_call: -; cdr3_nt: TGCGCCAGCACAATAGCGGTTTCCTACAATGAGCAGTTCTTC; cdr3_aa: CASTIAVSYNEQFF
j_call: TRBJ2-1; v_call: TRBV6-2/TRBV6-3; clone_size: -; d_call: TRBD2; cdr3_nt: TGTGCCAGCCGCCAGCGGGGCCTTAGCTCCTACAATGAGCAGTTCTTC; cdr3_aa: CASRQRGLSSYNEQFF
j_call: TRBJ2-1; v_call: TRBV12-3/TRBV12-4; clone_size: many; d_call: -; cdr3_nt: TGTGCCAGCAGTCCTTTCGAGGGAGGTGAGCAGTTCTTC; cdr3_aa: CASSPFEGGEQFF
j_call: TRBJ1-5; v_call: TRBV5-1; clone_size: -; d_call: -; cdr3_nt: TGCGCCAGCAGCCCCTGGGGGGGTCAGCCCCAGCATTTT; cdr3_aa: CASSPWGGQPQHF
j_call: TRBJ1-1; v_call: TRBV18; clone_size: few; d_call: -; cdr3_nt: TGTGCCAGCTCACCGGGGGTTTGGGACACTGAAGCTTTCTTT; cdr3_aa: CASSPGVWDTEAFF
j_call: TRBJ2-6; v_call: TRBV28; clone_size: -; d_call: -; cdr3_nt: TGTGCCAGCATCGGTGCGGCCGGGGCCAACGTCCTGACTTTC; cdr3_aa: CASIGAAGANVLTF